Sequencing of this T cell receptor beta chain was carried out in a study of T cells expressing NK-cell markers. TCRdb reprocessed the 5' RACE reads and stores each CDR3 protein as one record, lacking DNA. This table lists 350,000 to 450,000 distinct CDR3 sequences. This CDR3 spans 14 amino acids. CDR1 and CDR2 (germline): MNHEY, SMNVEV (reference sequence). The gene calls are TRBV27 and TRBJ1-5. Sequenced: blood T cells: a sorted CD56 or NKG2C T cell subset, CD4+ or CD8+ T cells, or bulk PBMC T cells (not recorded which). The origin of this receptor is a man aged 18 to 69 in good health. CDR3 sequence reads: CASSHIVGNQPQHF.